This is a list of T cell receptor beta chains from one sample in a study of T cells in Graves' hyperthyroidism and ophthalmopathy. TCRdb used MiXCR to reprocess the multiplex PCR reads, holding one entry per CDR3 protein. The sample includes 200,000 to 250,000 distinct CDR3 sequences, roughly 18% seen only once; the top ten take 50%. Sequences were obtained from blood. All receptors come from a man aged 50 to 60 with Graves' hyperthyroidism. CDR3s include the opening cysteine and the closing phenylalanine or tryptophan. D genes are given only for firm matches. Not every row has a clone size; where given, it reads once, few, many or a size class.

j_gene: TRBJ2-1
abundance: NA
v_gene: TRBV20-1
d_gene: NA
CDR3aa: CSAGLSPYNEQFF
CDR3nt: TGCAGTGCTGGCCTAAGTCCCTACAATGAGCAGTTCTTC

j_gene: TRBJ2-3
abundance: few
v_gene: TRBV11-2
d_gene: NA
CDR3aa: CASSLDGSSTDTQYF
CDR3nt: TGTGCCAGCAGCTTAGATGGGAGTAGCACAGATACGCAGTATTTT

j_gene: TRBJ2-7
abundance: few
v_gene: TRBV10-1
d_gene: TRBD2
CDR3aa: CASSPGRAGGVREQYF
CDR3nt: TGCGCCAGCAGCCCCGGTCGGGCGGGAGGGGTCCGCGAGCAGTACTTC

j_gene: TRBJ2-2
abundance: many
v_gene: TRBV7-6
d_gene: NA
CDR3aa: CASSLASGHTGELFF
CDR3nt: TGTGCCAGCAGCTTAGCGTCAGGTCATACCGGGGAGCTGTTTTTT

j_gene: TRBJ2-1
abundance: once
v_gene: TRBV2
d_gene: NA
CDR3aa: CASSVQDEQFF
CDR3nt: TGTGCCAGCAGTGTCCAAGACGAGCAGTTCTTC

j_gene: TRBJ2-4
abundance: NA
v_gene: TRBV29-1
d_gene: NA
CDR3aa: CSVRDPAKNIQYF
CDR3nt: TGCAGCGTTAGAGATCCAGCCAAAAACATTCAGTACTTC

j_gene: TRBJ2-5
abundance: NA
v_gene: TRBV5-4
d_gene: TRBD2
CDR3aa: CASSYQHNLLAGEQETQYF
CDR3nt: TGTGCCAGCAGCTATCAGCACAACTTACTAGCGGGCGAACAAGAGACCCAGTACTTC

j_gene: TRBJ2-1
abundance: NA
v_gene: TRBV6-2/TRBV6-3
d_gene: TRBD2
CDR3aa: CASSDVAASGRARMENEQFF
CDR3nt: TGTGCCAGCAGCGATGTCGCAGCTAGCGGGAGGGCCCGAATGGAGAATGAGCAGTTCTTC

j_gene: TRBJ2-3
abundance: few
v_gene: TRBV20-1
d_gene: TRBD2
CDR3aa: CSARGTSERTDTQYF
CDR3nt: TGCAGTGCTAGAGGGACTAGCGAAAGAACAGATACGCAGTATTTT

j_gene: TRBJ2-7
abundance: few
v_gene: TRBV20-1
d_gene: NA
CDR3aa: CSARYQGLYEQYF
CDR3nt: TGCAGTGCTAGGTATCAGGGTCTTTACGAGCAGTACTTC

j_gene: TRBJ2-1
abundance: many
v_gene: TRBV27
d_gene: NA
CDR3aa: CASSLPPSRGRHNEQFF
CDR3nt: TGTGCCAGCAGTTTACCCCCCAGCCGGGGGCGCCACAATGAGCAGTTCTTC